The T cell receptor (beta chain) under discussion was sequenced for a study of Ad26.COV2.S vaccination and SARS-CoV-2 variants. About the research overall: The donor was enrolled in the Ad26.COV2.S arm of the COV1001 trial. Participants got Ad26.COV2.S intramuscularly, once or twice 56 days apart. The study, taken as a whole, reports: The TCR breadth and depth analyses may have produced an underestimate of total T cell responses.

Treatment in this sample: some 20 received Ad26.COV2.S at low or high dose, single or two shots; 5 received placebo; per-sample allocation not given. Sampling was performed 63 days after the first vaccine or placebo injection. Within Boston, the person who donated was an adult of 18-55 years. A word on this clone: Its target is not known.

Per the germline V gene, CDR1 is MDHEN and CDR2 is SYDVKM. The trim removed 7 bases at V and 5 bases at J, leaving 9 bases unmatched. The CDR3 has 15 residues. Sequencing was performed with immunoSEQ multiplex PCR; in TCRdb, only in-frame clones are kept and a portion is missing. The data hold some 250,000 clones, with approximately 88% observed a single time. The sample in question was peripheral blood, obtained in a trial of Ad26.COV2.S vaccine versus placebo. The V and J genes are TRBV28 and TRBJ2-3; 10 bases map to TRBD1. The sequence was obtained from a person between 18 and 59 years old who received the Ad26.COV2.S COVID-19 vaccine or a placebo. The CDR3 sequence: CASTLTWTGGDTQYF. DNA for the CDR3: TGTGCCAGCACCCTGACCTGGACAGGGGGAGATACGCAGTATTTT.